The clone carrying this T cell receptor beta chain was detected once. This specimen belongs to a study of OX40 agonist ivuxolimab in advanced cancers. Sequencing was performed with immunoSEQ multiplex PCR; in TCRdb, only in-frame clones are kept and a portion is missing. Of about 95,000 clones in the sample, roughly 90% were seen once. This sequence originates from an adult with an advanced solid tumor such as melanoma, head and neck, liver or kidney cancer. The material sequenced was CD4+ or CD8+ T cells sorted from blood, taken in a trial of the OX40 agonist ivuxolimab.

CDR3 nucleotides: TGTGCCTGGCGTCCGGGACTAGCGGGAAGGAGTCAGGGGGAGCAGTACTTC. This translates into CAWRPGLAGRSQGEQYF. The V gene is TRBV30, the J gene TRBJ2-7; 13 bases agree with TRBD2. The CDR3 covers 17 residues. J gave up 7 bases and V 5 bases, and 17 bases lay outside the gene matches. Germline-derived CDR1 and CDR2 are GTSNPN and SVGIG (reference sequence). The full variable domain, completed using reference TRBV30 and TRBJ2-7, is SQTIHQWPATLVQPVGSPLSLECTVEGTSNPNLYWYRQAAGRGLQLLFYSVGIGQISSEVPQNLSASRPQDRQFILSSKKLLLSDSGFYLCAWRPGLAGRSQGEQYFGPGTRLTVT.